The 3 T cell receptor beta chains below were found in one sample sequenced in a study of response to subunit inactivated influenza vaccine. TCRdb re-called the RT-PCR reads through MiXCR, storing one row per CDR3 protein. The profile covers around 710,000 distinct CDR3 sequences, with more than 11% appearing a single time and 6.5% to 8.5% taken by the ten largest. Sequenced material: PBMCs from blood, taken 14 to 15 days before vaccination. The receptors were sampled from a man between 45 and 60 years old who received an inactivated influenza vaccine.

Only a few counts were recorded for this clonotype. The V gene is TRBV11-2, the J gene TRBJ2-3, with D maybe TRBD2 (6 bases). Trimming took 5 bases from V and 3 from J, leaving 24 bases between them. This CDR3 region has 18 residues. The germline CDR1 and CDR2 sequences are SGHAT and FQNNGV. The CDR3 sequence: CASSAKDSRGADTDTQYF. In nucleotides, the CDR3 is TGTGCCAGCAGCGCTAAGGACTCCCGCGGGGCGGATACAGATACGCAGTATTTT.

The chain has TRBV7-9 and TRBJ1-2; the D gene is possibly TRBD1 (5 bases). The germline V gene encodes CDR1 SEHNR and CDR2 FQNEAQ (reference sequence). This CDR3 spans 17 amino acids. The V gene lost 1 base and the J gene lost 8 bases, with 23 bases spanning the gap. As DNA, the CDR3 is TGTGCCAGCAGCTTAGTGGGAAACCCTTACCGCGGGGGGGGCTACACCTTC. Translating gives CASSLVGNPYRGGGYTF.

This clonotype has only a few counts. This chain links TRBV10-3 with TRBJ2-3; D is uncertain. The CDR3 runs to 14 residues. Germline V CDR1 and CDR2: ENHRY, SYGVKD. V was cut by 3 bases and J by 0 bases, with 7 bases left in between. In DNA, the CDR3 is TGTGCCATCAGTGAAGGGCAAAGCACAGATACGCAGTATTTT. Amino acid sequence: CAISEGQSTDTQYF.